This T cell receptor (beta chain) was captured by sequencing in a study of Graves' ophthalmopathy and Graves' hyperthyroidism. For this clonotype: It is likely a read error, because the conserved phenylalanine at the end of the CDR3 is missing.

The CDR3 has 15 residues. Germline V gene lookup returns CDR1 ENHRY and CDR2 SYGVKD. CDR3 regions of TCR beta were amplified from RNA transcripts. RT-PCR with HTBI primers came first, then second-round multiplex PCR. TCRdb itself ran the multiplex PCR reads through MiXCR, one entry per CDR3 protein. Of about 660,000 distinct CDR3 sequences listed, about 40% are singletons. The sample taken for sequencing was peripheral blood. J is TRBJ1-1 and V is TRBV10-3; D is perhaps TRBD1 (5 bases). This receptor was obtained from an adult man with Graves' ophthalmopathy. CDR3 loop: CASSYYAGVNTEAFS. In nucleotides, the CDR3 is TGTGCCAGCAGTTACTATGCGGGGGTGAACACTGAAGCTTTCTCT.